This record looks at one T cell receptor beta chain sequence and its context. In the same sample, other DNA sequences code for this CDR3. Data came from immunoSEQ multiplex PCR; TCRdb stores just in-frame clones and leaves some out. The repertoire consists of around 94,000 clones, with roughly nine tenths occurring once and the leading ten covering 2% to 3%. The germline V and J ends were trimmed by 3 bases and 0 bases, with 0 bases remaining between them. The CDR3 is 12 residues long. Germline assignment: CDR1 MDHEN and CDR2 SYDVKM. The source of the sample is a study of control samples from healthy donors and cancer patients.

This TCR was recovered from a young woman in good health. Input material: blood. This chain links TRBV28 with TRBJ1-3; D is unclear. The CDR3 protein is CASSFSGNTIYF. The CDR3 bases are TGTGCCAGCAGTTTCTCTGGAAACACCATATATTTT.